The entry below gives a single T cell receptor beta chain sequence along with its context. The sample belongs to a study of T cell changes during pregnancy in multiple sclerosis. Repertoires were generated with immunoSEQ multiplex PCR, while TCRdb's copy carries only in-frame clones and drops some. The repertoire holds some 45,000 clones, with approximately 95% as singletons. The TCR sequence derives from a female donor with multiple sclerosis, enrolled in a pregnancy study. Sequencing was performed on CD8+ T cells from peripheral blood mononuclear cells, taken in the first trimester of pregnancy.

The CDR3 reads CASSTASGGQYEQYF. The CDR3 DNA reads TGTGCCAGTAGCACCGCTAGCGGGGGACAATACGAGCAGTACTTC. The gene calls are TRBV19 and TRBJ2-7; 10 nucleotides line up with TRBD2. J lost 4 bases, V lost 6 bases, and 9 bases had no gene match. The length of the CDR3 is 15 residues. Germline lookup yields CDR1 LNHDA and CDR2 SQIVND (reference sequence).